The present T cell receptor beta chain was sequenced within a study of T cell responses to AZD1222 COVID-19 vaccine. As for this clone: The antigen is unknown.

Profiling relied on immunoSEQ multiplex PCR, and the TCRdb table lists in-frame clones only, not all of them. The sample records about 100,000 clones, roughly nine tenths being singletons. Study-wide results and caveats: In all cases, repertoires were sampled only after the peak T cell response. Donors were mostly white British, more females; clonal diversity possibly underestimated. The breadth and depth of Spike-specific TCRs increased once two AZD1222 doses had been given.

V was shortened by 0 bases and J by 4 bases, with 15 bases between the two germline ends. This CDR3 comprises 16 residues. The germline V gene has CDR1 LGHDT and CDR2 YNNKEL (reference sequence). The chain links TRBV3-1 (or the pseudogene TRBV3-2) to TRBJ2-5, with D possibly matching TRBD1 (7 bases). The starting material was peripheral blood, obtained on day 0 of AZD1222 vaccination. The TCR comes from an adult in good health. CDR3 loop: CASSQEAGAGGETQYF. The CDR3 region has the DNA TGTGCCAGCAGCCAAGAAGCGGGTGCAGGGGGAGAGACCCAGTACTTC.